Below are 20 T cell receptor beta chains sequenced from a single sample in a study of Graves' ophthalmopathy and Graves' hyperthyroidism. RNA transcripts served as template for amplifying TCR beta CDR3 sequences. HTBI primers served in a first-round RT-PCR, which a second-round multiplex PCR followed. In TCRdb, the multiplex PCR reads were re-called with MiXCR into one record per CDR3 protein. The repertoire includes over a million distinct CDR3 sequences, about two fifths of them detected once, and around 10% sits in the top ten. Sequences were obtained from peripheral blood or thyroid tissue (not recorded which). Receptor source: an adult man with Graves' hyperthyroidism.

This clonotype showed up many times. The genes are TRBV7-8 and TRBJ1-5; TRBD1 might be the D (5 bases). Germline V gene data show CDR1 as SGHVS and CDR2 as FQNEAQ. CDR3 length: 14 amino acids. Trimming removed 7 bases at V and 6 bases at J, with 16 bases between. CDR3 loop: CASTGGDSGQPQHF. The CDR3 nucleotides read TGTGCCAGCACCGGGGGGGATTCGGGTCAGCCCCAGCATTTT.

V is TRBV20-1 and J is TRBJ2-2; no clear D. This CDR3 contains 15 residues. CDR1 and CDR2 from the germline V gene are DFQATT and SNEGSKA (reference sequence). The ends were cut back, 3 bases at V and 7 bases at J, with 18 bases in the middle. The CDR3 loop reads CSASILGSGNGELFF. Here the CDR3 DNA reads TGCAGTGCTAGTATTCTTGGCAGTGGGAACGGGGAGCTGTTTTTT.

The table lists this clonotype with many counts. The CDR3: CASSVNPDTEAFF. The CDR3 DNA follows: TGTGCCAGCAGCGTAAACCCAGACACTGAAGCTTTCTTT. V is TRBV9 and J is TRBJ1-1; D remains ambiguous. The V and J ends lost 1 base and 3 bases respectively, with 7 bases between them. In germline, CDR1 is SGDLS, CDR2 YYNGEE. The CDR3 has 13 amino acids.

Comment on this clonotype: The DNA is omitted, as the CDR3 cannot be located on it reliably, and the CDR3 follows TCRdb's listing. The rearrangement uses TRBV14 and TRBJ2-6; TRBD1 is taken as the D call from the table, unchecked against the DNA. The CDR3 is 13 amino acids long, termini counted. CDR1 and CDR2 from the germline V gene are SGHDN and FVKESK. The CDR3 sequence: CASSHWAGGTEAF.

The V and J genes are TRBV14 and TRBJ2-7; 15 bases fit TRBD2. Per germline, CDR1 SGHDN and CDR2 FVKESK. V dropped 4 bases and J dropped 0; count of bases not matched to a gene: 10. CDR3 length: 19 residues. The CDR3 spells CASSRMPGLAGGSSYEQYF. The CDR3, as DNA: TGTGCCAGCAGCCGAATGCCGGGACTAGCGGGAGGCAGCTCCTACGAGCAGTACTTC.

Comment on this clonotype: The junction does not match germline at one end; this may be a read error. The chain combines TRBV7-2 with TRBJ1-1, with a weak D call TRBD1 (5 bases). The CDR3 extends over 16 amino acids. Germline values: CDR1 SGHTA, CDR2 FQGNSA. The CDR3 DNA follows: TGCGCCAGCAGCCAAGCGGGGAGGGCTTGGGGCACTAAAGCTTTCTTT. Protein product: CASSQAGRAWGTKAFF.

V usage is TRBV18 and J usage is TRBJ1-4; no clear D. Per germline, CDR1 KGHSH and CDR2 LQKENI. This CDR3 has 15 amino acids. V was cut by 1 base and J by 2 bases, with 8 bases left in between. In DNA form, the CDR3 reads TGTGCCAGCTCACCACGGGAAAGGACTAATGAAAAACTGTTTTTT. Amino acids: CASSPRERTNEKLFF.

Ten or more counts support this clonotype. The chain links TRBV20-1 to TRBJ2-7; either TRBD1 or TRBD2 may supply D (5 bases each). The CDR3 runs to 13 residues. V was shortened by 3 bases and J by 2 bases, with 11 bases between the two germline ends. Germline loops: CDR1 DFQATT, CDR2 SNEGSKA (reference sequence). CDR3: CSASRDGTYEQYF. The DNA for the CDR3 is TGCAGTGCTAGCCGGGACGGGACCTACGAGCAGTACTTC.

This clonotype was counted many times. The chain combines TRBV12-3 or TRBV12-4 with TRBJ1-6; D gene unclear. V lost 6 bases and J lost 7, with 13 bases in between. The CDR3 is 14 residues long. The CDR3 sequence: CASSLGPENSPLHF. The CDR3 DNA sequence: TGTGCCAGCAGCCTAGGACCGGAGAATTCACCCCTCCACTTT.

This rearrangement joins TRBV4-2 to TRBJ2-5; tentatively, D is TRBD2 (7 bases). The CDR3 covers 16 residues. Germline values: CDR1 LGHNA, CDR2 YNFKEQ. Trimming took 0 bases from V and 5 from J, leaving 16 bases between them. The CDR3 region is CASSQDEGGARETQYF. CDR3 sequence (DNA): TGTGCCAGCAGCCAAGATGAGGGGGGGGCCAGGGAGACCCAGTACTTC.

The chain joins TRBV7-9 to TRBJ1-6; D might be TRBD1 (5 bases). Germline lookup yields CDR1 SEHNR and CDR2 FQNEAQ (reference sequence). The CDR3 extends over 14 amino acids. V was pared by 3 bases and J by 9 bases, with 12 bases between. DNA of the CDR3: TGTGCCAGCAGCTTGGGGCAGGACCGTTCACCCCTCCACTTT. Encoded protein: CASSLGQDRSPLHF.

This chain's CDR3 is CASSSLLMTGYGYTF. The DNA of the CDR3 is TGTGCCAGCAGTTCCCTACTCATGACAGGGTATGGCTACACCTTC. V is TRBV6-5 and J is TRBJ1-2; 7 positions match TRBD1. Losses at the gene ends were 4 bases for V and 5 bases for J; bases not matched to a gene: 10. CDR1 is MNHEY and CDR2 is SVGAGI in the germline V gene. CDR3 size: 15 residues.

This clonotype showed up many times. The chain links TRBV20-1 to TRBJ2-7, with TRBD1 matching 8 bases. The CDR3 sequence is 16 residues long. Germline V CDR1 and CDR2: DFQATT, SNEGSKA (reference sequence). V lost 2 bases, J lost 6 bases, and 15 bases stayed unmatched. The CDR3 DNA follows: TGCAGTGCTAGAACTACCCACCGACAGGGGTCTGGCGAGCAGTACTTC. Translated, it gives CSARTTHRQGSGEQYF.

This clonotype came up many times. The CDR3: CASSYGGRQRSYEQYF. The CDR3 coding sequence is TGTGCCAGCAGCTACGGGGGTAGACAGCGAAGCTACGAGCAGTACTTC. J is TRBJ2-7 and V is TRBV7-9, with D possibly matching TRBD2 (6 bases). With 4 bases removed from V and 3 bases from J, the gap between germline ends came to 19 bases. This CDR3 has 16 amino acids. Per the germline V gene, CDR1 is SEHNR and CDR2 is FQNEAQ (reference sequence).

The chain is built from TRBV6-5 and TRBJ1-6; D perhaps matches TRBD1 (5 bases). The germline V gene encodes CDR1 MNHEY and CDR2 SVGAGI. The CDR3 consists of 18 residues. Trimming removed 2 bases from V and 2 bases from J, with 16 bases in between. Written as DNA, the CDR3 is TGTGCCAGCAGTTACGGGCAGGGTGGTTTCACCTATAATTCACCCCTCCACTTT. Its translation: CASSYGQGGFTYNSPLHF.

The chain is built from TRBV7-2 and TRBJ1-1, with TRBD1 matching over 7 bases. Germline values: CDR1 SGHTA, CDR2 FQGNSA. CDR3 length: 13 residues. The trim removed 5 bases at V and 5 bases at J, leaving 5 bases unmatched. The CDR3 region is CASSATGETEAFF. Here the CDR3 DNA reads TGTGCCAGCAGCGCAACAGGGGAAACTGAAGCTTTCTTT.

For this clonotype: One base away lies a much larger clone, so this may be a sequencing read error. The chain recombines TRBV11-2 with TRBJ1-1; D gene ambiguous. Germline CDR1 and CDR2: SGHAT and FQNNGV. The CDR3 has 16 residues. Trimming removed 6 bases at V and 4 bases at J, with 21 bases between. The DNA of the CDR3 is TGTGCCAGCAGATACTCGAATCGTCTGTTCCGCACTGAAGCTTTCTTT. It translates to CASRYSNRLFRTEAFF.

Note on this clonotype: Germline is not matched at one junction end, which may reflect a read error. The V gene is TRBV5-1, the J gene TRBJ1-1; a possible D gene is TRBD1 (5 bases). The CDR3 covers 17 residues. Germline V CDR1 and CDR2: SGHRS, YFSETQ. The CDR3 bases are TGTGCCAGCAGTCCTTCCCCTCCGGGGCGCGGGAGCACTGAATCTTTCTTT. Amino acids: CASSPSPPGRGSTESFF.

This clonotype was picked up one time. This clone may be a read error of a much larger clone one base away. The V gene is TRBV20-1, the J gene TRBJ1-3; D is unclear. Per the germline V gene, CDR1 is DFQATT and CDR2 is SNEGSKA (reference sequence). The CDR3 is 12 residues long. The CDR3 sequence: CSARPAGNTVYF. The CDR3 coding sequence is TGCAGTGCTAGACCAGCAGGAAACACCGTATATTTT.

This clonotype occurred many times. J is TRBJ1-2 and V is TRBV6-5; D possibly corresponds to TRBD1 (5 bases). Deletions cut 0 bases from V and 4 bases from J, with 9 bases between. The germline V gene encodes CDR1 MNHEY and CDR2 SVGAGI. This CDR3 contains 14 residues. The CDR3 sequence is CASSYSTGGYGYTF. CDR3 DNA sequence: TGTGCCAGCAGTTACTCGACCGGGGGCTATGGCTACACCTTC.